This T cell receptor (beta chain) was sequenced in a study of naive and memory T cell subsets. Study-wide results and limits: TCR transcript changes with activation or differentiation may affect this RNA method.

This clonotype was seen a few times. Its specificity is not known. The SP2 primer and nested alpha and beta constant region primers amplified ligated cDNA in four rounds. Blood and skin TCR RNA was reverse transcribed with alpha and beta constant primers. One entry per CDR3 protein, called by TCRdb with MiXCR from the 5' RACE reads. The table records 25,000 to 35,000 distinct CDR3 sequences, about a sixth of them present only once. V was cut by 8 bases and J by 1 base, with 14 bases left in between. Germline-derived CDR1 and CDR2 are MNHEY and SVGEGT. The CDR3 is 14 amino acids. The library had UMIs added by 3' ligation of an oligonucleotide to TCR cDNA. Adult healthy volunteers gave 2.5 ml peripheral blood for whole-blood RNA.

The V call is TRBV6-2 or TRBV6-3, the J call TRBJ1-1, with no clear D. The TCR was taken from a female donor in good health. As DNA, the CDR3 is TGTGCCAGCCTCAAGGACGGCCAGAACACTGAAGCTTTCTTT. Translated, it gives CASLKDGQNTEAFF.